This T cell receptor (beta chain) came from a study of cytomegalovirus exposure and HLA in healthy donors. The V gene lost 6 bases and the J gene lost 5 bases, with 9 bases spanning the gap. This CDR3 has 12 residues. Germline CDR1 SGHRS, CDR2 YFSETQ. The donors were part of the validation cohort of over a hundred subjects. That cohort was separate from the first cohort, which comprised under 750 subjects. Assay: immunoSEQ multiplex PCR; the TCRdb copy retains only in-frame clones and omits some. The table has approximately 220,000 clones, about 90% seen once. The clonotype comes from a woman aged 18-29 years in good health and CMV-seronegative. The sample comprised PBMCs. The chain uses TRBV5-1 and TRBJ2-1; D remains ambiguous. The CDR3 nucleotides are TGCGCCAGCAACTGGCGGAACAATGAGCAGTTCTTC. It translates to CASNWRNNEQFF.